This TCR beta chain was sequenced during a study of T cell changes during pregnancy in multiple sclerosis. The germline gives CDR1 MNHNS, CDR2 SASEGT. The J segment lost 4 bases and the V segment lost 4 bases, leaving 10 bases of the junction unmatched. The CDR3 is made up of 16 amino acids. Using immunoSEQ multiplex PCR, the repertoire was profiled, and TCRdb retains in-frame clones only, with some absent. The data hold about 69,000 clones, with almost 95% observed a single time. The source is a female donor in good health, enrolled as a control in a pregnancy study. The rearrangement joins TRBV6-1 to TRBJ1-2, with 9 bases fitting TRBD1. Sequences were derived from peripheral blood, sampled in the third trimester of pregnancy. CDR3 sequence: CASSARQGEMGYGYTF. Written as DNA, the CDR3 is TGTGCCAGCAGTGCCAGACAGGGGGAAATGGGCTATGGCTACACCTTC.